Below are 16 T cell receptor beta chains sequenced from a single sample in a study of blood T cell repertoires in COVID-19. Profiling relied on immunoSEQ multiplex PCR, and the TCRdb table lists in-frame clones only, not all of them. The sample holds 200,000 to 250,000 clones; nearly 85% are singletons and the top ten take roughly 1.2%. Input material: peripheral blood. These receptors all come from a woman between 25 and 40 years old with COVID-19, enrolled during active disease.

The CDR3 nucleotides read TGTGCCAGCAGCCAATCCACAGTGGGAGCTTTCTTT. Protein sequence: CASSQSTVGAFF. The V and J genes are TRBV16 and TRBJ1-1, with D unclear. Trimming took 0 bases from V and 10 from J, leaving 9 bases between them. This CDR3 is built from 12 residues. CDR1 and CDR2 from the germline V gene are KGHSY and FQNENV.

The V gene is TRBV5-4, the J gene TRBJ2-3, with a possible D match to TRBD2 (6 bases). The CDR3 is 14 residues long. The ends were cut back, 4 bases at V and 4 bases at J, with 13 bases in the middle. Looked up from germline, CDR1 is SGHNT and CDR2 is YYREEE (reference sequence). The CDR3 protein is CASSVTSKADTQYF. Written as DNA, the CDR3 is TGTGCCAGCAGCGTAACTAGCAAAGCAGATACGCAGTATTTT.

The chain links TRBV19 to TRBJ2-2; 9 bases align to TRBD2. The CDR3 runs to 17 residues. Germline lookup yields CDR1 LNHDA and CDR2 SQIVND (reference sequence). With V trimmed by 5 bases and J by 6 bases, 13 bases remained unmatched. CDR3 in DNA: TGTGCCAGTAGTGAACCAGCGGGAGGTTTGATCGCCGGGGAGCTGTTTTTT. Translated: CASSEPAGGLIAGELFF.

The CDR3 loop reads CASSARATGEQYF. In DNA form, the CDR3 reads TGTGCCAGCAGCGCCCGGGCCACGGGGGAGCAGTACTTC. This chain joins TRBV7-3 and TRBJ2-7, with D possibly TRBD2 on 5 matching bases. From germline, CDR1 is SGHTA and CDR2 FQGTGA. Trimming stripped 5 bases from V and 7 bases from J, with 15 bases between. The CDR3 covers 13 residues.

The chain uses TRBV5-1 and TRBJ2-3; 8 nucleotides line up with TRBD1. Germline-derived CDR1 and CDR2 are SGHRS and YFSETQ. The CDR3 has 14 amino acids. J gave up 6 bases and V 0 bases, and 3 bases lay outside the gene matches. In DNA, the CDR3 is TGCGCCAGCAGCTTGGAGGACAGGGACGATACGCAGTATTTT. Translated: CASSLEDRDDTQYF.

In the case of this clone: One end of the junction fails to match germline, which may point to a read error. The genes are TRBV4-1 and TRBJ1-5, with a weak D call TRBD1 (6 bases). This CDR3 comprises 14 residues. Germline V gene data show CDR1 as MGHRA and CDR2 as YSYEKL. The CDR3 spells CASGQEHRDRPQHF. The CDR3 DNA reads TGCGCCAGCGGCCAAGAACACAGGGATCGGCCCCAGCATTTT.

This chain joins TRBV30 and TRBJ1-1; D perhaps matches TRBD1 (5 bases). This CDR3 is built from 14 residues. V was pared by 0 bases and J by 1 base, with 9 bases between. Germline V gene sequence: CDR1 GTSNPN, CDR2 SVGIG (reference sequence). DNA of the CDR3: TGTGCCTGGAGTGTAGGCAGGGCGAACACTGAAGCTTTCTTT. It yields the protein CAWSVGRANTEAFF.

The V and J genes are TRBV28 and TRBJ1-2; D might be TRBD1 (6 bases). Trimming left V 5 bases short and J 4 bases short, with 11 bases between. The CDR3 loop spans 13 amino acids. Germline V gene data show CDR1 as MDHEN and CDR2 as SYDVKM. CDR3 sequence reads: CASSTQGIYGYTF. The DNA for the CDR3 is TGTGCCAGCAGTACACAGGGTATCTATGGCTACACCTTC.

J is TRBJ2-7 and V is TRBV27; 7 bases match TRBD1. Per germline, CDR1 MNHEY and CDR2 SMNVEV (reference sequence). The CDR3 is 14 amino acids. J lost 6 bases, V lost 8 bases, and 13 bases had no gene match. CDR3 residues: CASPRGQAIPEQYF. The CDR3 DNA follows: TGTGCCAGCCCCCGAGGACAGGCAATCCCCGAGCAGTACTTC.

This clone has just one count. The chain combines TRBV13 with TRBJ2-7, with 7 nucleotides matching TRBD2. After removal of 4 bases from V and 0 bases from J, the junction contained 6 bases not matched to a gene. Germline values: CDR1 PRHDT, CDR2 FYEKMQ (reference sequence). The CDR3 is 15 amino acids. CDR3 region: CASSSRAGFSYEQYF. DNA of the CDR3: TGTGCCAGCAGCTCCCGAGCGGGATTCTCCTACGAGCAGTACTTC.

The rearrangement uses TRBV7-2 and TRBJ2-1; 9 bases fit TRBD2. CDR3 length equals 13 residues. The J segment lost 7 bases and the V segment lost 7 bases, leaving 5 bases of the junction unmatched. Germline CDR1 SGHTA, CDR2 FQGNSA. CDR3 amino acids: CASKTSGPNEQFF. In DNA, the CDR3 is TGTGCCAGCAAAACTAGCGGGCCTAATGAGCAGTTCTTC.

This clone has just one count. The J gene is TRBJ2-3, the V gene TRBV4-3; D possibly corresponds to TRBD2 (6 bases). Trimming cost V 4 bases and J 1 base, with 18 bases left between them. The germline V gene encodes CDR1 LGHNA and CDR2 YSLEER. The CDR3 totals 17 residues. The CDR3, as DNA: TGCGCCAGCAGCCGAGCTTTCGGCGGGGAGGGCACAGATACGCAGTATTTT. Encoded protein: CASSRAFGGEGTDTQYF.

This clone was seen once. The rearrangement uses TRBV11-3 and TRBJ2-1; D is possibly TRBD1 (7 bases). The CDR3 extends over 15 amino acids. Germline values: CDR1 SGHNT, CDR2 YENEEA. Trimming left V 8 bases short and J 8 bases short, with 22 bases between. This chain's CDR3 is CASQPGGGGRDEQFF. The CDR3 nucleotides read TGTGCCAGCCAACCCGGAGGAGGGGGCCGGGATGAGCAGTTCTTC.

The chain uses TRBV9 and TRBJ2-7; perhaps TRBD1 as D (6 bases). Germline V lookup: CDR1 SGDLS, CDR2 YYNGEE. The CDR3 is 14 residues long. Trimming shortened V by 0 bases and J by 4 bases, and 11 bases separated the two germline ends. CDR3 in DNA: TGTGCCAGCAGCGTAGGGACAGAACTATACGAGCAGTACTTC. It codes for CASSVGTELYEQYF.

As DNA, the CDR3 is TGTGCCAGCAGTTCGGGGGGTTCCCAAGAGACCCAGTACTTC. Its protein is CASSSGGSQETQYF. V is TRBV27 and J is TRBJ2-5; TRBD2 matches 7 bases. Looked up from germline, CDR1 is MNHEY and CDR2 is SMNVEV (reference sequence). This CDR3 has 14 residues. After removal of 4 bases from V and 1 base from J, the junction contained 3 bases not matched to a gene.

The chain joins TRBV30 to TRBJ1-5; 7 bases fit TRBD1. V lost 2 bases, J lost 4 bases, and 11 bases stayed unmatched. The germline V gene has CDR1 GTSNPN and CDR2 SVGIG (reference sequence). This CDR3 is 16 amino acids long. Written as DNA, the CDR3 is TGTGCCTGGAGTCTGCAAACGACAGGGTCGAATCAGCCCCAGCATTTT. It translates to CAWSLQTTGSNQPQHF.